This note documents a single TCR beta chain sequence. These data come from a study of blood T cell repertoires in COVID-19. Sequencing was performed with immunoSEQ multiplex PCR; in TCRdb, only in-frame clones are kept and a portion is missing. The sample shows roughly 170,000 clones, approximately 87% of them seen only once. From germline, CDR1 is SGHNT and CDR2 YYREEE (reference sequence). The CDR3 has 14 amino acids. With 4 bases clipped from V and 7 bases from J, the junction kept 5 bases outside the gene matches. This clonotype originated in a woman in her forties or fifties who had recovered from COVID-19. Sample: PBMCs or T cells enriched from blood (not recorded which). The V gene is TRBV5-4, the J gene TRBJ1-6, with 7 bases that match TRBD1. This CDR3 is CASSLRQGNSPLHF. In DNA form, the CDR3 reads TGTGCCAGCAGCCTTAGACAGGGAAATTCACCCCTCCACTTT.